Included here is one T cell receptor (beta chain) sequence, with context. What it binds is not known. The data belong to a study of CXCR3-negative and CXCR3-positive naive CD8 T cells. Study-wide results and limits: TRBV-TRBJ usage was alike in naive CXCR3-negative and CXCR3-positive cells but differed in memory cells. TRB CDR3s were more hydrophobic in CXCR3-positive than in CXCR3-negative naive cells. Diversity in memory CD8+ cells fell much lower than the comparably high levels seen in both naive subsets. TCR strength was inferred from TRB CDR3 properties, while surface CD5 was comparable between naive subsets.

CD45RO-CCR7+CD27+CD95- cells counted as naive CD8+ T cells. Germline CDR1 MDHEN, CDR2 SYDVKM. This CDR3 has 16 amino acids. The TRB cDNA libraries were prepared by 5' RACE with UMI labels. TCRdb reprocessed the 5' RACE reads and reports one entry per CDR3 protein, with no DNA. This sample contains 150,000 or so distinct CDR3 sequences. The chain recombines TRBV28 with TRBJ2-7; no DNA is available, so the TRBD2 call from TCRdb remains unchecked. Sequenced: naive CXCR3+ CD8+ T cells from blood. Indicated subset: CD45RO-CCR7+CD27+CD95- naive CD8+ T cells expressing CXCR3 (TNR3+). The sequence came from a human donor in good health. Some clones in this sample may be carry-over from other donors' samples. This chain's CDR3 is CASSPYEPGGAYEQYF.